Below are 19 T cell receptor beta chains sequenced from a single sample in a study of T cell responses to AZD1222 COVID-19 vaccine. The method was immunoSEQ multiplex PCR; TCRdb's version includes in-frame clones alone and lacks a portion of them. The sample consists of 150,000 to 160,000 clones, around 85% of them appearing once. The source material was peripheral blood, sampled on day 0 of MenACWY control vaccination. All receptors come from an adult in good health.

V and J are TRBV3-1 (or the pseudogene TRBV3-2) and TRBJ2-5, with D hard to call. V was trimmed by 4 bases and J by 2 bases, leaving 2 bases between them. This CDR3 has 11 amino acids. Germline CDR1 LGHDT, CDR2 YNNKEL (reference sequence). CDR3 region: CASSLQETQYF. The DNA of the CDR3 is TGTGCCAGCAGCCTACAAGAGACCCAGTACTTC.

The rearrangement uses TRBV19 and TRBJ2-5; 7 bases are a match to TRBD1. This CDR3 has 16 residues. Per the germline V gene, CDR1 is LNHDA and CDR2 is SQIVND (reference sequence). Trimming at V came to 5 bases and at J to 1 base, leaving 10 bases not matched to a gene. CDR3 nucleotides: TGTGCCAGTAGTCCCCGGGACAGACTAATCCAAGAGACCCAGTACTTC. Translated, it gives CASSPRDRLIQETQYF.

Comment on this clone: A junction end diverges from the germline sequence, so it may reflect a read error. The chain employs TRBV4-3 and TRBJ1-1; D unresolved. Germline CDR1 and CDR2: LGHNA and YSLEER. CDR3 length: 14 amino acids. The CDR3 DNA follows: TGCGCCAGCAGCCAAGTAACGGGGAACGCTGAAGCTTTCTTT. It translates to CASSQVTGNAEAFF.

This chain joins TRBV10-3 and TRBJ2-7; the D is unclear. This CDR3 is built from 10 residues. The V end was cut by 6 bases, the J end by 4 bases, with 4 bases between. Germline values: CDR1 ENHRY, CDR2 SYGVKD. Here the CDR3 reads CAIRGYEQYV. CDR3 in DNA: TGTGCCATCAGGGGATACGAGCAGTACGTC.

This clone was recorded a few times. The J gene is TRBJ1-1, the V gene TRBV19; TRBD1 might be the D (6 bases). This CDR3 spans 13 amino acids. The germline V gene encodes CDR1 LNHDA and CDR2 SQIVND (reference sequence). The germline V and J ends were trimmed by 6 bases and 0 bases, with 8 bases remaining between them. CDR3 region: CASRRTVNTEAFF. In DNA, the CDR3 is TGTGCCAGTAGAAGGACAGTGAACACTGAAGCTTTCTTT.

The V call is TRBV6-6, the J call TRBJ1-1, with D unresolved. V was cut by 5 bases and J by 4 bases, with 20 bases left in between. Per germline, CDR1 MNHNY and CDR2 SVGAGI (reference sequence). This CDR3 comprises 16 residues. This CDR3 is CASSPRTFFTSTEAFF. The CDR3 nucleotides are TGTGCCAGCAGTCCCCGGACCTTTTTCACGTCCACTGAAGCTTTCTTT.

This chain links TRBV19 with TRBJ2-3; D is unclear. V lost 2 bases and J lost 1, with 4 bases in between. The length of the CDR3 is 13 residues. Germline CDR1 and CDR2: LNHDA and SQIVND (reference sequence). The CDR3 here is CASSIRGTDTQYF. CDR3 DNA: TGTGCCAGTAGTATAAGGGGCACAGATACGCAGTATTTT.

The J gene is TRBJ2-2, the V gene TRBV12-3 or TRBV12-4, with unresolved D. With 2 bases removed from V and 6 bases from J, the gap between germline ends came to 7 bases. The CDR3 extends over 13 amino acids. As DNA, the CDR3 is TGTGCCAGCAGTTTAAAGCTATCCGGGGAGCTGTTTTTT. Translated, it gives CASSLKLSGELFF.

The gene calls are TRBV19 and TRBJ1-5; a weak D match, TRBD1 (6 bases). Trimming left V 7 bases short and J 2 bases short, with 18 bases between. Germline assignment: CDR1 LNHDA and CDR2 SQIVND (reference sequence). CDR3 size: 16 residues. CDR3 in DNA: TGTGCCAGTAATCACAGGGAGGGACGCGGCAATCAGCCCCAGCATTTT. Its translation is CASNHREGRGNQPQHF.

V and J are TRBV5-1 and TRBJ2-1; TRBD2 agrees at 7 bases. Germline V lookup: CDR1 SGHRS, CDR2 YFSETQ. V was clipped by 7 bases and J by 6 bases; unmatched bases: 13. The CDR3 contains 15 residues. For the CDR3, the DNA is TGCGCCAGCGGACTAGTCATTCAAGGTTCCAATGAGCAGTTCTTC. The encoded protein is CASGLVIQGSNEQFF.

This clone was detected only once. The chain carries TRBV6-4 and TRBJ2-2; weak D call: TRBD1 (6 bases). Trimming removed 5 bases from V and 7 bases from J, with 11 bases in between. CDR3 length: 13 residues. The germline V gene has CDR1 MRHNA and CDR2 SNTAGT. The CDR3: CASSPTGIGELFF. In DNA form, the CDR3 reads TGTGCCAGCAGTCCTACAGGGATCGGGGAGCTGTTTTTT.

The chain links TRBV5-6 to TRBJ1-1, with 7 nucleotides matching TRBD1. Germline CDR1 is SGHDT and CDR2 is YYEEEE. CDR3 length: 14 amino acids. Trimming removed 2 bases from V and 3 bases from J; junction bases left unmatched: 4. CDR3 region: CASSFWDSYTEAFF. As DNA, the CDR3 is TGTGCCAGCAGCTTTTGGGACAGCTACACTGAAGCTTTCTTT.

The rearrangement uses TRBV24-1 and TRBJ1-2; TRBD1 might be the D (6 bases). Trimming stripped 7 bases from V and 6 bases from J, with 14 bases between. CDR1 and CDR2 (germline): KGHDR, SFDVKD. The CDR3 is 13 amino acids. CDR3 sequence: CATRKGVMDGYTF. The DNA of the CDR3 is TGTGCCACCAGAAAGGGGGTTATGGATGGCTACACCTTC.

The V call is TRBV7-6, the J call TRBJ2-2; D not certain. The CDR3 covers 13 residues. Germline CDR1 reads SGHVS; CDR2 reads FNYEAQ. Trimming took off 1 base at V and 7 bases at J, with 7 bases between the two ends. As DNA, the CDR3 is TGTGCCAGCAGCTTAGGGGGATACGGGGAGCTGTTTTTT. Its protein is CASSLGGYGELFF.

The chain is built from TRBV2 and TRBJ2-3; TRBD2 matches 7 bases. The CDR3 has 15 residues. From germline, CDR1 is SNHLY and CDR2 FYNNEI. Trimming cost V 8 bases and J 0 bases; bases outside gene matches: 8. The CDR3 nucleotides read TGTGCCAGCGGGGGGGGGACCGCTAGCACAGATACGCAGTATTTT. Encoded protein: CASGGGTASTDTQYF.

The chain combines TRBV4-1 with TRBJ1-5, with D hard to call. The CDR3 spans 15 residues. Trimming stripped 0 bases from V and 7 bases from J, with 13 bases between. CDR1 MGHRA and CDR2 YSYEKL come from the germline V gene. The CDR3 is CASSQEGQVLQPQHF. In DNA form, the CDR3 reads TGCGCCAGCAGCCAAGAGGGTCAGGTCTTGCAGCCCCAGCATTTT.

J is TRBJ2-1 and V is TRBV6-6, with 10 nucleotides matching TRBD2. In germline, CDR1 is MNHNY, CDR2 SVGAGI (reference sequence). Germline trimming cut 0 bases from V and 7 bases from J; bases unmatched to any gene: 3. The CDR3 extends over 15 amino acids. CDR3 sequence reads: CASSYSPSGSNEQFF. The CDR3 nucleotides read TGTGCCAGCAGTTACTCGCCTAGCGGGAGTAATGAGCAGTTCTTC.

V usage is TRBV28 and J usage is TRBJ1-1, with D tentatively TRBD1 (5 bases). The V and J ends lost 8 bases and 3 bases respectively, with 16 bases between them. The CDR3 is 14 residues long. The germline gives CDR1 MDHEN, CDR2 SYDVKM. CDR3 DNA: TGTGCCAGCGTCTCCTCCGGGACGCACACTGAAGCTTTCTTT. Translation gives CASVSSGTHTEAFF.

The V call is TRBV7-9, the J call TRBJ2-1; D is unresolved. Trimming stripped 3 bases from V and 8 bases from J, with 2 bases between. The germline gives CDR1 SEHNR, CDR2 FQNEAQ (reference sequence). CDR3 length equals 10 residues. CDR3 loop: CASSFDEQFF. The CDR3 DNA follows: TGTGCCAGCAGCTTCGATGAGCAGTTCTTC.